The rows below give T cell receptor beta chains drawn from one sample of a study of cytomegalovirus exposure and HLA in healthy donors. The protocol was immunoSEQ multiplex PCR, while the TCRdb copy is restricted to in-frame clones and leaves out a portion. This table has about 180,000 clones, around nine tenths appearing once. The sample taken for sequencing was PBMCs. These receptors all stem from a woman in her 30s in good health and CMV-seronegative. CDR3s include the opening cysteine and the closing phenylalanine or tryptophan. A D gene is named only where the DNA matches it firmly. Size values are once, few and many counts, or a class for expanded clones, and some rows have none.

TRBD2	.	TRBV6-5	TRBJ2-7	TGTGCCAGCAGTTACGGGGGGGGGAGATACGAGCAGTACTTC	CASSYGGGRYEQYF
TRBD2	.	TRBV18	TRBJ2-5	TGTGCCAGCTCACCTGGGACTAGCGGACAAGAGACCCAGTACTTC	CASSPGTSGQETQYF
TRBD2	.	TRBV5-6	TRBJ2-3	TGTGCCAGCAGCTTGACTAGCGGGGGCAGCACAGATACGCAGTATTTT	CASSLTSGGSTDTQYF
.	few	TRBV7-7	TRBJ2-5	TGTGCCAGCAGCACGGGGGTCGGAGAGACCCAGTACTTC	CASSTGVGETQYF
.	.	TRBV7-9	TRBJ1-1	TGTGCCAGCAGCTTTGTGCAGGGTGCCACTGAAGCTTTCTTT	CASSFVQGATEAFF
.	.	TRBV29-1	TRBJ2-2	TGCAGCGTTACAAACCTCGGGGAGCTGTTTTTT	CSVTNLGELFF
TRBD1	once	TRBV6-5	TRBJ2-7	TGTGCCAGCAGTACACCGGGACAGGGGCTTTACGAGCAGTACTTC	CASSTPGQGLYEQYF
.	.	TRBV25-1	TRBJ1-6	TGTGCCAGCAGTGCAGGCTCCTATAATTCACCCCTCCACTTT	CASSAGSYNSPLHF
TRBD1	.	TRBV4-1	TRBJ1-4	TGCGCCAGCAGCCCCGGGACAGGGGCCCTACTGAATGAAAAACTGTTTTTT	CASSPGTGALLNEKLFF
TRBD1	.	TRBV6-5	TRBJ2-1	TGTGCCAGCAGACCCGGGACAGGGGTTAACAATGAGCAGTTCTTC	CASRPGTGVNNEQFF
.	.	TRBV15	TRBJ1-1	TGTGCCACCAGCAGAGAAGAGGACACTGAAGCTTTCTTT	CATSREEDTEAFF
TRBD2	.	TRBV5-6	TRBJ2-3	TGTGCCAGCAGCGGCCGACTAGCGGGCGTCACAGATACGCAGTATTTT	CASSGRLAGVTDTQYF
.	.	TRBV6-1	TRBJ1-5	TGTGCCAGCAATCGTAGCTTACAGCCCCAGCATTTT	CASNRSLQPQHF